One sample yielded the 18 T cell receptor beta chains listed below, sequenced in a study of shared clonotypes between healthy human individuals. The protocol was immunoSEQ multiplex PCR, while the TCRdb copy is restricted to in-frame clones and leaves out a portion. The sample carries 2 million to 2.5 million clones, about nine tenths recorded once. The sequencing input was naive CD4+ T cells from PBMCs. As for subset: CD45RA+ positively selected. The receptors originated from a man aged 18 to 29 in good health. Some clones in this sample may be carry-over from other donors' samples.

CDR3 nucleotides: TGTGCCAGCTCGCTCCTAACTGAGGGTACCGGGGAGCTGTTTTTT. Translated, it gives CASSLLTEGTGELFF. The chain recombines TRBV18 with TRBJ2-2; tentative D call: TRBD2 (5 bases). Germline loops: CDR1 KGHSH, CDR2 LQKENI. The V end lost 6 bases, the J end lost 5 bases, and 16 bases lay between the germline ends. This CDR3 spans 15 amino acids.

This clone was observed a handful of times. V gene TRBV6-5 combines with J gene TRBJ1-5; D is undetermined. CDR3 length: 14 amino acids. The V gene's germline CDR1 is MNHEY and CDR2 SVGAGI. V was trimmed by 6 bases and J by 5 bases, leaving 14 bases between them. The CDR3 coding sequence is TGTGCCAGCAGGCGGGGATCAGTGGATCAGCCCCAGCATTTT. This translates into CASRRGSVDQPQHF.

This rearrangement joins TRBV5-4 to TRBJ2-1, with no clear D. The CDR3 is 16 amino acids. Germline CDR1 reads SGHNT; CDR2 reads YYREEE (reference sequence). Trimming removed 4 bases at V and 1 base at J, with 15 bases between. The CDR3 protein is CASSPGGSSSYNEQFF. The CDR3 bases are TGTGCCAGCAGCCCTGGTGGTAGTTCTTCCTACAATGAGCAGTTCTTC. The full variable domain, with the rest looked up from reference TRBV5-4 and TRBJ2-1, is ETGVTQSPTHLIKTRGQQVTLRCSSQSGHNTVSWYQQALGQGPQFIFQYYREEENGRGNFPPRFSGLQFPNYSSELNVNALELDDSALYLCASSPGGSSSYNEQFFGPGTRLTVL.

The chain carries TRBV9 and TRBJ2-3, with TRBD2 identical over 7 bases. Germline V gene data show CDR1 as SGDLS and CDR2 as YYNGEE. Trimming cost V 0 bases and J 4 bases; bases outside gene matches: 8. The CDR3 covers 16 residues. CDR3 region: CASSVGGLGGADTQYF. The CDR3 region has the DNA TGTGCCAGCAGCGTAGGAGGACTAGGCGGGGCAGATACGCAGTATTTT. The complete variable domain, with remaining parts taken from reference TRBV9 and TRBJ2-3, reads DSGVTQTPKHLITATGQRVTLRCSPRSGDLSVYWYQQSLDQGLQFLIQYYNGEERAKGNILERFSAQQFPDLHSELNLSSLELGDSALYFCASSVGGLGGADTQYFGPGTRLTVL.

The CDR3 loop reads CATSRVPVWIGEETQYF. The CDR3 DNA is TGTGCCACCAGCAGAGTCCCGGTGTGGATCGGGGAAGAGACCCAGTACTTC. This chain links TRBV15 with TRBJ2-5, with a possible D match to TRBD2 (5 bases). V lost 1 base and J 3 bases, leaving 18 bases between the germline ends. Germline-derived CDR1 and CDR2 are LNHNV and YYDKDF (reference sequence). This CDR3 spans 17 amino acids. The variable domain in full, completed from reference TRBV15 and TRBJ2-5, reads DAMVIQNPRYQVTQFGKPVTLSCSQTLNHNVMYWYQQKSSQAPKLLFHYYDKDFNNEADTPDNFQSRRPNTSFCFLDIRSPGLGDTAMYLCATSRVPVWIGEETQYFGPGTRLLVL.

This clone was seen a few times. This chain joins TRBV7-2 and TRBJ1-2, with D maybe TRBD1 (6 bases). Trimming stripped 2 bases from V and 4 bases from J, with 8 bases between. CDR3 length equals 13 residues. The germline gives CDR1 SGHTA, CDR2 FQGNSA. CDR3 nucleotide sequence: TGTGCCAGCAGCTTACTAGGGGGCTATGGCTACACCTTC. Protein sequence: CASSLLGGYGYTF.

The gene calls are TRBV11-3 and TRBJ2-5; D is ambiguous. Germline V gene sequence: CDR1 SGHNT, CDR2 YENEEA. The CDR3 has 13 amino acids. Trimming pared 4 bases from V and 0 bases from J, leaving 6 bases between. For the CDR3, the DNA is TGTGCCAGCAGCTCGCACTACCAAGAGACCCAGTACTTC. The encoded protein is CASSSHYQETQYF.

As regards this clone: Other nucleotide sequences in the sample specify the same CDR3. The rearrangement links TRBV7-2 to TRBJ2-3; D is possibly TRBD1 (5 bases). CDR1 and CDR2 (germline): SGHTA, FQGNSA. Between the trimmed V and J ends, which lost 1 base and 4 bases, there was a span of 9 bases. The CDR3 extends over 14 amino acids. The CDR3 bases are TGTGCCAGCAGCTTAGAAGGGGCTGCAGATACGCAGTATTTT. This sequence encodes CASSLEGAADTQYF.

The V call is TRBV2, the J call TRBJ2-3; D unresolved. CDR1 and CDR2 (germline): SNHLY, FYNNEI. The CDR3 sequence is 13 residues long. With 3 bases removed from V and 4 bases from J, the gap between germline ends came to 8 bases. CDR3 DNA: TGTGCCAGCAGTGATACGACGGCAGATACGCAGTATTTT. This gives the protein CASSDTTADTQYF.

The rearrangement joins TRBV28 to TRBJ1-5; a weak D match, TRBD1 (6 bases). The CDR3 sequence is 15 residues long. Trimming removed 0 bases at V and 7 bases at J, with 13 bases between. The germline CDR1 and CDR2 sequences are MDHEN and SYDVKM. The CDR3, as DNA: TGTGCCAGCAGTTTATGGGGATCAGGGGCGCAGCCCCAGCATTTT. This translates into CASSLWGSGAQPQHF.

The rearrangement uses TRBV18 and TRBJ1-1; D uncertain. The germline gives CDR1 KGHSH, CDR2 LQKENI. This CDR3 contains 15 residues. V was pared by 2 bases and J by 5 bases, with 15 bases between. The CDR3 region is CASSPMILEGTEAFF. CDR3 bases: TGTGCCAGCTCACCAATGATTCTTGAAGGGACTGAAGCTTTCTTT.

This clone was detected a few times. The chain couples TRBV28 to TRBJ1-2; 7 bases agree with TRBD1. Germline V CDR1 and CDR2: MDHEN, SYDVKM. Trimming at V came to 6 bases and at J to 7 bases, leaving 11 bases not matched to a gene. The CDR3 totals 14 residues. As DNA, the CDR3 is TGTGCCAGCAGGCCAGGGGGTGTCAAGGCTGGCTACACCTTC. As protein: CASRPGGVKAGYTF.

The J gene is TRBJ2-1, the V gene TRBV9, with 10 bases that match TRBD2. V trimming: 3 bases; J trimming: 0 bases; junction bases outside the gene matches: 15. In germline, CDR1 is SGDLS, CDR2 YYNGEE. There are 20 residues in the CDR3. The CDR3 DNA reads as TGTGCCAGCAGCGCCCGTTTAGCGGGAGGCCTACCGAGCTCCTACAATGAGCAGTTCTTC. Protein: CASSARLAGGLPSSYNEQFF.

J is TRBJ1-4 and V is TRBV28; D may be TRBD1 (5 bases). There are 12 residues in the CDR3. Germline CDR1 is MDHEN and CDR2 is SYDVKM. The germline V and J ends were trimmed by 10 bases and 8 bases, with 14 bases remaining between them. DNA for the CDR3: TGTGCCATTGGTAGGGGTGGGGAAAAACTGTTTTTT. It codes for CAIGRGGEKLFF.

About this clone: Other DNA sequences within the sample encode an identical CDR3. The J gene is TRBJ2-3, the V gene TRBV7-3; D ambiguous. The CDR3 sequence is 12 residues long. The V and J ends lost 1 base and 4 bases respectively, with 3 bases between them. In germline, CDR1 is SGHTA, CDR2 FQGTGA. CDR3 protein: CASSLSPDTQYF. The CDR3 nucleotides are TGTGCCAGCAGCTTAAGTCCAGATACGCAGTATTTT.

The chain joins TRBV4-3 to TRBJ1-2, with 7 nucleotides matching TRBD1. This CDR3 region has 13 residues. V shed 2 bases, J shed 6 bases, and the junction held 3 bases outside the gene matches. Germline V lookup: CDR1 LGHNA, CDR2 YSLEER. The CDR3 nucleotides are TGCGCCAGCAGCCAATCCAGGGGGGATGGCTACACCTTC. Translated: CASSQSRGDGYTF.

This sequence joins TRBV11-2 and TRBJ1-4; D is unclear. The CDR3 has 14 amino acids. V was pared by 3 bases and J by 5 bases, with 10 bases between. The germline V gene encodes CDR1 SGHAT and CDR2 FQNNGV. The CDR3: CASSFERRNEKLFF. Here the CDR3 DNA reads TGTGCCAGCAGCTTTGAGCGGAGAAATGAAAAACTGTTTTTT.

The chain recombines TRBV7-7 with TRBJ2-5, with D perhaps TRBD2 (5 bases). In germline, CDR1 is SSHAT, CDR2 FNYEAQ (reference sequence). This CDR3 has 13 amino acids. V lost 5 bases and J 7 bases, leaving 14 bases between the germline ends. This CDR3 is CASSQDTRGTQYF. Written as DNA, the CDR3 is TGTGCCAGCAGCCAAGACACCCGGGGGACCCAGTACTTC.